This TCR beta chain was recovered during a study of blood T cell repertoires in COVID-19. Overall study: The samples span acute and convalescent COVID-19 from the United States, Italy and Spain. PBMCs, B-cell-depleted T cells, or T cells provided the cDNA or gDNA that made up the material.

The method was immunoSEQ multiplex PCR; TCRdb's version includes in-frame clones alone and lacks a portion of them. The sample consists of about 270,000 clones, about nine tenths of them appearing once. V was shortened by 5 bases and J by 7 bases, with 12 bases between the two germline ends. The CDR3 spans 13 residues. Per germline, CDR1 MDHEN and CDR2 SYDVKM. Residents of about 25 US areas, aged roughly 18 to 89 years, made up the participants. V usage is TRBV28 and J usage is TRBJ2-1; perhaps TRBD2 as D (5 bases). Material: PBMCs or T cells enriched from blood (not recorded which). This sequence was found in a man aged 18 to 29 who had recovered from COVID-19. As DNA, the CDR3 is TGTGCCAGCAGTGCCCCCCTAGCTAATGAGCAGTTCTTC. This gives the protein CASSAPLANEQFF.